This TCR beta chain was profiled in a study of shared clonotypes between healthy human individuals. Across the whole study: Plates per donor: three CD4 naive, three CD4 memory, two CD8 naive, one CD8 memory.

The germline V and J ends were trimmed by 0 bases and 3 bases, with 7 bases remaining between them. CDR3 length equals 14 residues. Germline CDR1 and CDR2: LGHNA and YSLEER. Researchers partitioned CD4+ cells into CD45RA+ naive and CD45RA-negative memory subsets. In the case of this clone: Its matching antigen is unknown. The sample carries other DNA sequences with the same CDR3.

Study-level findings and limits: Approximately 4.9% of naive CD4 clonotypes were shared across a few donors. Clonotypes not shared had lower generation probabilities than those common to all four donors.

TCRdb keeps only in-frame clones here, not all; method: immunoSEQ multiplex PCR. The data contain millions of clones, about 92% of them singletons. V gene TRBV4-3 combines with J gene TRBJ2-3, with D uncertain. The specimen sequenced was naive CD4+ T cells sorted from blood. Subset denoted: CD45RA+ positively selected. The clonotype was recovered from a man between 18 and 29 years old in good health. The CDR3 coding sequence is TGCGCCAGCAGCCAAGATGTCCGGACAGATACGCAGTATTTT. This codes for CASSQDVRTDTQYF.